The 27 T cell receptor beta chains below all came from one sample that was sequenced in a study of vaccination and CD4 T cells after COVID-19 (dated by TCRdb to 2021 to 2024). According to the study, the label for this sample's treatment or condition signals: roughly ten-day PBMC culture with coronavirus spike peptide pools or control peptides (ViraFEST assay). CD4+ T cells from unexposed donors were collected before the COVID-19 pandemic (2011-2018). These receptors have no identified antigens. Receptor amplification or capture employed PCR. TCRdb lists the instrument as Illumina iSeq 100. At the Johns Hopkins FTIC core, DNA from the cultured CD4+ T cells underwent TCR sequencing with the Oncomine TCR Beta short-read assay. TCRdb reprocessing: public reads trimmed at Q25 with fastp, clones called with MiXCR, in-frame beta chains kept. For every CDR3 protein sequence, its rows merge into one entry that carries the most common genes and DNA. In all, the sample holds 5,500 to 7,500 distinct CDR3 sequences, and 52% of those were seen once. Jointly, the top ten make up 24% of the sample.

Sample: CD4+ T cells from blood, cultured in vitro. The receptors were sampled from a human donor in good health.

The sample holds a few counts of this clonotype. The chain recombines TRBV2 with TRBJ1-5, with 10 bases matching TRBD1. The CDR3 has 16 residues. Germline V CDR1 and CDR2: SNHLY, FYNNEI. Trimming cost V 6 bases and J 7 bases; bases outside gene matches: 12. The CDR3 DNA sequence: TGTGCCAGCAGCGGAATCGGACAGGGGGTAGGACAGCCCCAGCATTTT. It codes for CASSGIGQGVGQPQHF.

This clonotype was seen just once. The J gene is TRBJ1-3, the V gene TRBV6-1; D not resolved. CDR1 MNHNS and CDR2 SASEGT come from the germline V gene. CDR3 length: 14 residues. Trimming took 6 bases from V and 3 from J, leaving 12 bases between them. The CDR3 bases are TGTGCCAGCAGCGAGACACATAGTGGAAACACCATATATTTT. Its protein is CASSETHSGNTIYF.

This clonotype was detected only a few times. This chain uses TRBV15 with TRBJ1-5; TRBD1 is a possible D gene (5 bases). Trimming shortened V by 0 bases and J by 0 bases, and 9 bases separated the two germline ends. From germline, CDR1 is LNHNV and CDR2 YYDKDF (reference sequence). The CDR3 is 16 residues long. DNA of the CDR3: TGTGCCACCAGCAGAGATTGGCAGGGTAGCAATCAGCCCCAGCATTTT. It codes for CATSRDWQGSNQPQHF.

The rearrangement uses TRBV6-1 and TRBJ2-1; no clear D gene. The ends were cut back, 5 bases at V and 7 bases at J, with 6 bases in the middle. The CDR3 has 11 residues. CDR1 and CDR2 (germline): MNHNS, SASEGT. The CDR3 nucleotides are TGTGCCAGCAGTCCCAAGAATGAGCAGTTCTTC. Encoded protein: CASSPKNEQFF.

The chain combines TRBV11-2 with TRBJ2-1; tentative D call: TRBD2 (6 bases). The germline CDR1 and CDR2 sequences are SGHAT and FQNNGV. V was shortened by 1 base and J by 2 bases, with 12 bases between the two germline ends. The CDR3 consists of 16 residues. CDR3 DNA sequence: TGTGCCAGCAGCTTAGGGGCTAGCGCGACCTACAATGAGCAGTTCTTC. It encodes CASSLGASATYNEQFF.

The V gene is TRBV10-3, the J gene TRBJ2-7, with unresolved D. This CDR3 is 15 amino acids long. V dropped 0 bases and J dropped 3 bases, with 12 bases sitting between them. Germline assignment: CDR1 ENHRY and CDR2 SYGVKD. CDR3: CAISESILGVYEQYF. As DNA, the CDR3 is TGTGCCATCAGTGAGTCTATATTAGGTGTCTACGAGCAGTACTTC.

The V call is TRBV7-9, the J call TRBJ2-1; TRBD2 matches at 8 bases. Germline lookup yields CDR1 SEHNR and CDR2 FQNEAQ (reference sequence). With V trimmed by 5 bases and J by 5 bases, 11 bases remained unmatched. The CDR3 consists of 16 residues. The CDR3 DNA reads TGTGCCAGCAGCACCCTTGGGGCGGGGGGTAACAATGAGCAGTTCTTC. This sequence encodes CASSTLGAGGNNEQFF.

V and J are TRBV12-3 or TRBV12-4 and TRBJ2-3; 7 nucleotides match TRBD1. This CDR3 comprises 13 residues. V gave up 1 base and J gave up 8 bases; unmatched junction bases: 3. The DNA of the CDR3 is TGTGCCAGCAGTTTAGTTTCAGGGGGTACGCAGTATTTT. Translating gives CASSLVSGGTQYF.

The gene calls are TRBV20-1 and TRBJ2-3, with D possibly being TRBD1 or TRBD2 (5 bases each). CDR1 is DFQATT, CDR2 SNEGSKA, per germline (reference sequence). Trimming cost V 3 bases and J 4 bases, with 17 bases left between them. The CDR3 extends over 15 amino acids. The CDR3 DNA reads TGCAGTGCTAGCGAAAGGGGTCTTAGCGCAGATACGCAGTATTTT. It codes for CSASERGLSADTQYF.

The chain links TRBV20-1 to TRBJ1-1; 7 bases line up with TRBD1. V shed 0 bases and J 4 bases; nucleotides not matched to a gene: 2. The CDR3 is made up of 13 amino acids. The germline CDR1 and CDR2 sequences are DFQATT and SNEGSKA (reference sequence). In DNA, the CDR3 is TGCAGTGCTAGAGATAACAGGGGCACTGAAGCTTTCTTT. The encoded protein is CSARDNRGTEAFF.

The chain links TRBV6-5 to TRBJ2-2; D might be TRBD2 (5 bases). CDR3 length equals 13 residues. Between the trimmed V and J ends, which lost 4 bases and 7 bases, there was a span of 10 bases. The germline V gene has CDR1 MNHEY and CDR2 SVGAGI. The DNA of the CDR3 is TGTGCCAGCAGTTCACGGGCGGGCGGGGAGCTGTTTTTT. It is translated as CASSSRAGGELFF.

The chain couples TRBV5-4 to TRBJ1-1, with a possible D match to TRBD1 (5 bases). The CDR3 sequence is 13 residues long. Between the trimmed V and J ends, which lost 0 bases and 7 bases, there was a span of 10 bases. The germline V gene has CDR1 SGHNT and CDR2 YYREEE (reference sequence). The CDR3 region is CASSLVGEGEAFF. For the CDR3, the DNA is TGTGCCAGCAGCTTGGTAGGGGAGGGTGAAGCTTTCTTT.

This chain links TRBV20-1 with TRBJ2-5; perhaps TRBD1 as D (6 bases). Trimming removed 0 bases at V and 7 bases at J, with 15 bases between. CDR1 DFQATT and CDR2 SNEGSKA come from the germline V gene (reference sequence). This CDR3 spans 14 amino acids. CDR3: CSARDAGALGTQYF. CDR3 sequence (DNA): TGCAGTGCTAGAGATGCAGGGGCCCTCGGGACCCAGTACTTC.

The chain couples TRBV27 to TRBJ2-7; 11 bases line up with TRBD2. Trimming at V came to 6 bases and at J to 9 bases, leaving 13 bases not matched to a gene. The CDR3 length is 15 residues. Germline loops: CDR1 MNHEY, CDR2 SMNVEV (reference sequence). For the CDR3, the DNA is TGTGCCAGCAGCCCCCCCGGGACTAGCGGAGTTAGGCAGTACTTC. Translation: CASSPPGTSGVRQYF.

This clonotype came up a few times. The chain couples TRBV24-1 to TRBJ1-2; possible D gene TRBD1, 6 bases. CDR1 is KGHDR, CDR2 SFDVKD, per germline. Trimming left V 7 bases short and J 6 bases short, with 14 bases between. This CDR3 spans 13 amino acids. The CDR3 is CATSRGGGDGYTF. Here the CDR3 DNA reads TGTGCCACCAGCAGGGGCGGCGGCGATGGCTACACCTTC.

This clonotype was seen just once. The chain employs TRBV7-8 and TRBJ1-3; the D is unclear. CDR3 length: 14 residues. CDR1 and CDR2 from the germline V gene are SGHVS and FQNEAQ. V was cut by 6 bases and J by 0 bases, with 9 bases left in between. CDR3 residues: CASSSSSSGNTIYF. CDR3 DNA sequence: TGTGCCAGCAGTTCAAGTTCCTCTGGAAACACCATATATTTT.

The V call is TRBV11-2, the J call TRBJ1-2, with D maybe TRBD1 (6 bases). Trimming pared 3 bases from V and 4 bases from J, leaving 12 bases between. The CDR3 length is 14 residues. Germline V gene lookup returns CDR1 SGHAT and CDR2 FQNNGV. CDR3 in DNA: TGTGCCAGCAGCTTGCTGGGACATCCCTATGGCTACACCTTC. It translates to CASSLLGHPYGYTF.

The chain combines TRBV9 with TRBJ2-2; a weak D match, TRBD1 (6 bases). Germline CDR1 and CDR2: SGDLS and YYNGEE. Trimming shortened V by 5 bases and J by 1 base, and 9 bases separated the two germline ends. CDR3 length: 14 residues. Written as DNA, the CDR3 is TGTGCCAGCAGGGACAGCCGGAACACCGGGGAGCTGTTTTTT. Translating it yields CASRDSRNTGELFF.

The gene calls are TRBV20-1 and TRBJ2-2; 12 bases agree with TRBD2. The CDR3 extends over 16 amino acids. CDR1 and CDR2 (germline): DFQATT, SNEGSKA (reference sequence). The trim removed 5 bases at V and 1 base at J, leaving 5 bases unmatched. CDR3: CSARTSGARNTGELFF. In nucleotides, the CDR3 is TGCAGTGCTCGGACTAGCGGGGCAAGGAACACCGGGGAGCTGTTTTTT.

The chain carries TRBV10-1 and TRBJ2-1; no definite D call. This CDR3 contains 13 residues. Trimming left V 0 bases short and J 11 bases short, with 11 bases between. From germline, CDR1 is WNHNN and CDR2 SYGVQD (reference sequence). The CDR3, as DNA: TGCGCCAGCAGTGAGTCTGATTTGGTTAAGCAGTTCTTC. Translated, it gives CASSESDLVKQFF.

V gene TRBV6-1 combines with J gene TRBJ2-3; 7 bases agree with TRBD2. V trimming: 6 bases; J trimming: 0 bases; junction bases outside the gene matches: 12. The CDR3 length is 17 residues. The germline CDR1 and CDR2 sequences are MNHNS and SASEGT. For the CDR3, the DNA is TGTGCCAGCAGCCGGAGGCGGGAGAAAGCTAGCACAGATACGCAGTATTTT. Translating gives CASSRRREKASTDTQYF.

This chain connects TRBV12-3 or TRBV12-4 to TRBJ1-1; 9 nucleotides match TRBD1. The ends lost 7 bases at V and 5 bases at J; junction bases unmatched: 5. The CDR3 covers 13 residues. The CDR3 protein is CASNGQGITEAFF. The CDR3, as DNA: TGTGCCAGCAACGGACAGGGGATTACTGAAGCTTTCTTT.

The genes are TRBV20-1 and TRBJ2-1; no clear D gene. The length of the CDR3 is 13 residues. V was pared by 6 bases and J by 0 bases, with 9 bases between. The germline V gene has CDR1 DFQATT and CDR2 SNEGSKA (reference sequence). CDR3 sequence reads: CSANWNSYNEQFF. The CDR3 DNA sequence: TGCAGTGCCAACTGGAACTCCTACAATGAGCAGTTCTTC.

The chain has TRBV7-9 and TRBJ1-5; D perhaps matches TRBD1 (5 bases). Germline V gene lookup returns CDR1 SEHNR and CDR2 FQNEAQ (reference sequence). V shed 1 base and J shed 5 bases, with 15 bases lying between them. The CDR3 sequence is 16 residues long. CDR3 DNA: TGTGCCAGCAGCTTAGGTGGGGGGGGAGGGGATCAGCCCCAGCATTTT. Its translation is CASSLGGGGGDQPQHF.

The chain employs TRBV7-6 and TRBJ2-3, with D maybe TRBD2 (6 bases). V lost 4 bases and J lost 4, with 24 bases in between. Germline CDR1 SGHVS, CDR2 FNYEAQ. There are 18 residues in the CDR3. CDR3 bases: TGTGCCAGCAGCTCCCAGGGTTTGGGCGGGGAACGGCCAGATACGCAGTATTTT. Amino acid sequence: CASSSQGLGGERPDTQYF.

This chain joins TRBV30 and TRBJ1-2; no definite D call. Germline V CDR1 and CDR2: GTSNPN, SVGIG (reference sequence). V lost 2 bases to trimming and J lost 0 bases, with 10 bases between them. This CDR3 has 14 residues. The CDR3 sequence is CAWSTSPSNYGYTF. The CDR3 region has the DNA TGTGCCTGGAGTACCAGTCCCTCTAACTATGGCTACACCTTC.

The chain recombines TRBV5-1 with TRBJ2-5, with 13 nucleotides matching TRBD2. Germline CDR1 reads SGHRS; CDR2 reads YFSETQ. This CDR3 is 16 amino acids long. The V and J ends lost 0 bases and 5 bases, in that order; junction bases with no gene match: 4. CDR3 DNA sequence: TGCGCCAGCAGCTTGGTACTAGCGGGGGGGCCGGAGACCCAGTACTTC. Its translation: CASSLVLAGGPETQYF.